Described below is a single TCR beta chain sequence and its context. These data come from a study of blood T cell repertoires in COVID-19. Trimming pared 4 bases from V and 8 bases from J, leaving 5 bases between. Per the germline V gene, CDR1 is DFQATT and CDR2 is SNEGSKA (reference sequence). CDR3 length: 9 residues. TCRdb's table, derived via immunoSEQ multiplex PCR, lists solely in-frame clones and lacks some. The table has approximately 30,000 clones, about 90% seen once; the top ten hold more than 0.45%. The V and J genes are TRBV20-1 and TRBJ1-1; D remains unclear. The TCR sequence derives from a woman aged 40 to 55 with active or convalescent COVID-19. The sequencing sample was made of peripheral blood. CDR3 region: CSAMREAFF. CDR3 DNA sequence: TGCAGTGCTATGCGGGAAGCTTTCTTT.